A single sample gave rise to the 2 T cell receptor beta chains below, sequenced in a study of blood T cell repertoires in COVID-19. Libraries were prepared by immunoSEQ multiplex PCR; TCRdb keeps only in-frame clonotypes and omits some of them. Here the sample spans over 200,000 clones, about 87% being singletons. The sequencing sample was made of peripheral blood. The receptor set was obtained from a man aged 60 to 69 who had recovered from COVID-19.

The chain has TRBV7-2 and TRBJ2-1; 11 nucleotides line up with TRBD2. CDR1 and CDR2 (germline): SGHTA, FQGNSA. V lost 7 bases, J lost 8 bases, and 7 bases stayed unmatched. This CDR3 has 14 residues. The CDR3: CASIPIAGGHEQFF. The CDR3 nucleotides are TGTGCCAGCATTCCCATAGCGGGGGGGCATGAGCAGTTCTTC.

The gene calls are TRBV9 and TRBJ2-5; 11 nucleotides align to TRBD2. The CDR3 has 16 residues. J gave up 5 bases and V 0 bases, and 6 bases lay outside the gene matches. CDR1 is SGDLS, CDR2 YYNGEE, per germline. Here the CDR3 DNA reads TGTGCCAGCAGCGTAGCCCTAGCGGGGGGCCCGGAGACCCAGTACTTC. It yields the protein CASSVALAGGPETQYF.